This T cell receptor (beta chain) comes out of a study of T cells in Graves' hyperthyroidism and ophthalmopathy. With respect to this clonotype: Its antigen is unknown.

Study-level results: Progression to ophthalmopathy was predicted a median of 6.5 months early.

Amplification targeted TCR beta CDR3 regions from RNA transcripts. RT-PCR in the first round (using the HTBI primer set) targeted the TCR CDR3. One entry per CDR3 protein, called by TCRdb with MiXCR from the multiplex PCR reads. The table records approximately 600,000 distinct CDR3 sequences, around 20% of them present only once. The receptor was isolated from a man aged 30-40 years with Graves' ophthalmopathy. The sequenced sample was blood.

The CDR3 protein is CSARDRGNGANVLTF. In nucleotides, the CDR3 is TGCAGTGCCCGGGACAGGGGGAACGGGGCCAACGTCCTGACTTTC. The rearrangement joins TRBV20-1 to TRBJ2-6, with 11 bases fitting TRBD1. CDR3 length: 15 amino acids. The ends lost 6 bases at V and 4 bases at J; junction bases unmatched: 5. Germline CDR1 is DFQATT and CDR2 is SNEGSKA (reference sequence).